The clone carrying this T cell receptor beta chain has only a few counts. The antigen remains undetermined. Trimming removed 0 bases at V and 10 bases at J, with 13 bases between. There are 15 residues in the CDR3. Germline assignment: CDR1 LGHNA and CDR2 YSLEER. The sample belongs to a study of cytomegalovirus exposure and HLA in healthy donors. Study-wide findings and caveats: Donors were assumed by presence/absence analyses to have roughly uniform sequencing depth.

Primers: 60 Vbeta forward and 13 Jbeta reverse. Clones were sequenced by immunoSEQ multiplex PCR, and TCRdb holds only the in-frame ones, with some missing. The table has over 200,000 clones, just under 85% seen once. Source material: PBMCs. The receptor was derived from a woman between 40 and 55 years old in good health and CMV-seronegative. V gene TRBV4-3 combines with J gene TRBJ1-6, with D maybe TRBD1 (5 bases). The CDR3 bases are TGCGCCAGCAGCCAAGACTGGGCAGGGAAGTCACCCCTCCACTTT. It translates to CASSQDWAGKSPLHF.